The sequence of this T cell receptor (beta chain) was determined in a study of early T cells in non-severe SARS-CoV-2 infection. Study-wide background: Investigators sequenced bulk RNA drawn from unsorted whole blood, and chains remained unpaired.

This CDR3 has 15 amino acids. V was clipped by 3 bases and J by 0 bases; unmatched bases: 8. CDR1 is DFQATT, CDR2 SNEGSKA, per germline (reference sequence). Unique molecular identifiers were affixed to single, distinct cDNA molecules. TCRdb reprocessed the 5' RACE reads via MiXCR and lists one record per CDR3 protein. Of 80,000 or so distinct CDR3 sequences listed, 15% to 18% are singletons. This clonotype was counted a few times. The TCR sequence derives from an adult who was a healthcare worker with PCR-confirmed SARS-CoV-2 infection or an uninfected control (not recorded which). The sample taken for sequencing was whole blood. The chain has TRBV20-1 and TRBJ2-7; TRBD1 aligns across 7 bases. The CDR3 protein is CSAREGQANSYEQYF. The DNA for the CDR3 is TGCAGTGCTAGGGAAGGACAGGCTAACTCCTACGAGCAGTACTTC.